The TCR beta chain described here comes from a study of blood T cells in healthy people across ages. Sample-barcoded 5' priming and a J-beta primer mix drove a second PCR of roughly 6 to 12 cycles. Using its own MiXCR run on the 5' RACE reads, TCRdb lists one record per CDR3 protein. The sample has about 640,000 distinct CDR3 sequences; under 70% are singletons. With respect to this clonotype: Its antigen remains unidentified.

Whole-study results and caveats: Long-lived and aged donors differed, with more naive CD4+ cells and higher diversity in the long-lived.

Germline V CDR1 and CDR2: DFQATT, SNEGSKA (reference sequence). This CDR3 spans 14 amino acids. The V end lost 5 bases, the J end lost 1 base, and 14 bases lay between the germline ends. The V and J genes are TRBV20-1 and TRBJ2-5, with unresolved D. The sample consisted of blood. The clonotype was recovered from a man between 60 and 75 years old in good health. The CDR3 reads CSALVGSSQETQYF. The CDR3 nucleotides read TGCAGTGCTCTCGTAGGGTCTTCCCAAGAGACCCAGTACTTC.